This paragraph reports one TCR beta chain. Its recognized antigen is unknown. Base qualities are not at hand, and no much larger clone is one base apart. The data were taken from a study of PD-L1 blockade in urothelial cancer (dated by TCRdb to 2016 to 2017). Regarding the research as a whole: All patients started therapy around 2014 and received atezolizumab 1,200 mg intravenously every 3 weeks. About 90% of the 29 patients were identified as males with urothelial cancer of bladder origin, and a prior smoking history was reported by 18 of 29 patients. Patients had an ECOG performance status of 0 or 1 and had received between 0 and 3 prior chemotherapy regimens. Blood samples were analyzed at 3 weeks after treatment start (second dose) and at 6 weeks after treatment start. Blood samples yielded a median of 141,255 T cells and roughly 83,000 unique TCRs, with median clonality roughly 0.085. An exploratory multi-omic analysis was conducted of the somatic, immune and clinical correlates of response to PD-L1 blockade with atezolizumab in urothelial cancer. Pretreatment tumor samples and matched peripheral blood, collected serially before and after atezolizumab treatment, underwent TCR sequencing. Durable clinical benefit was defined as progression-free survival longer than 6 months, and TCR features were also tested against progression-free and overall survival. In the same patients, pretreatment tumors underwent whole exome sequencing and RNA sequencing in addition to TCR sequencing. Nine or ten patients reached durable clinical benefit, while 15 to 25 patients did not. Over 28 patients had pretreatment blood TCR-seq, roughly 25 had at least one posttreatment blood collection, and roughly 25 had tumor TCR-seq. Results and caveats for the whole study, not just this receptor: Improved progression-free and overall survival was associated with having pretreatment peripheral blood TCR clonality below the median. Patients with durable benefit showed greater expansion of tumor-associated TCR clones in peripheral blood 3 weeks after starting treatment (n of about 22, p = 0.022). Because the sample size was small (n ≈ 27) and many exploratory analyses were performed, the results are intended to be hypothesis-generating.

V drops 5 bases and J drops 2 bases, leaving 15 bases in between. CDR1 and CDR2 were assigned from the germline V gene as SGHTA and FQGNSA. Including the terminal cysteine and phenylalanine, the CDR3 comprises 15 residues. Solely the CDR3 DNA is kept, with 45 bases framed from the first base. In the paper's terms, the time point label means: pretreatment peripheral blood. A cohort of 25 to 30 patients with locally advanced or metastatic urothelial carcinoma, treated at Memorial Sloan Kettering on a trial protocol, was included. Peripheral blood mononuclear cells were collected pretreatment and during treatment, at between 1 and 8 total time points per patient. The Qiagen DNeasy Blood extraction kit was used to purify genomic DNA from total PBMCs and from tumor samples. PBMCs were collected pretreatment and during treatment, and were isolated and stored as previously described. To estimate absolute template abundance from read counts, synthetic TCR analog templates were spiked into each PCR. The immunoSEQ assay was used to amplify TCRbeta CDR3 regions from genomic DNA with bias-controlled V and J gene primers. Rearranged TCRbeta segments were sequenced at approximately 20X coverage. Processing in the source paper ran as follows. Clustering was used to correct sequencing errors, and CDR3s were annotated against IMGT to assign V, D and J genes. Out-of-frame and stop-codon sequences were excluded, and only productive TCRbeta rearrangements were used in downstream analyses. Clonality was calculated as one minus the Shannon entropy normalized by the log of the number of unique productive sequences. Fisher's exact test with Benjamini-Hochberg correction, using a cutoff of adjusted p below 0.01, was how clones that differed between time points or between blood and tumor were identified. Sourced from immuneACCESS, this table was stored by TCRdb with only in-frame sequences that have V and J called. A share of the clones is absent; for the studies checked, an unresolved V gene accounts for under half, and the remainder has no known explanation. V and J calls and clone size are as listed in that table; D and trimming were resolved from the DNA. The sample data list about 50,000 clones, and 87% of these were observed just once. About 15% of the sample is taken by the ten largest.

The receptor was isolated from a woman aged 60-75 years with urothelial cancer. The sample here was PBMCs, taken around atezolizumab (anti-PD-L1) treatment. This sequence uses TRBV7-2 and TRBJ1-2; the D gene identity is not certain. The bases read TGTGCCAGCAGCCTCCTGGGCGAAACCAACTATGGCTACACCTTC. It translates to CASSLLGETNYGYTF.